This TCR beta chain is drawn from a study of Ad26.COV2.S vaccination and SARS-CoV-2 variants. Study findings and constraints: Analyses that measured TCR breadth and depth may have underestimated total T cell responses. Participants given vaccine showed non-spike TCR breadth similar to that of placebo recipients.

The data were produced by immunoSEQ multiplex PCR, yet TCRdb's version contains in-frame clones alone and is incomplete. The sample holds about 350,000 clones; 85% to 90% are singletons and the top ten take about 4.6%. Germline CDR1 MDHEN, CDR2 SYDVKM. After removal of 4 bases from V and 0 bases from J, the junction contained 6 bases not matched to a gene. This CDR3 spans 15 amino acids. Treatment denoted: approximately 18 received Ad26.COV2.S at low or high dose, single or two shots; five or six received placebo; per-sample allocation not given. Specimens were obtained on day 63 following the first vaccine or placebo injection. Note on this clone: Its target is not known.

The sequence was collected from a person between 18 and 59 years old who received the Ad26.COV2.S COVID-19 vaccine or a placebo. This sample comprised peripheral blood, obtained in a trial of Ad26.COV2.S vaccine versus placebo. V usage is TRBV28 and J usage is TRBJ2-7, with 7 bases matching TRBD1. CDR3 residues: CASSSSGTASYEQYF. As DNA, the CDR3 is TGTGCCAGCAGTTCCTCCGGGACAGCCTCCTACGAGCAGTACTTC.